This T cell receptor beta chain was identified in a study of regulatory T cells in long-lasting Graves disease. Trimming removed 9 bases at V and 6 bases at J, with 12 bases between. Germline assignment: CDR1 MDHEN and CDR2 SYDVKM. CDR3 length: 12 amino acids. Indicated time point: newly diagnosed GD, antithyroid drugs for less than 3 months. Making the TCR library involved RNA that had been extracted from PBMCs. CDR3 regions were amplified by Arm-PCR using iRepertoire HTBI primers to build TCR beta libraries. MiXCR was run by TCRdb on the multiplex PCR reads, yielding one entry per CDR3 protein. The sample yields around 480,000 distinct CDR3 sequences, roughly 17% seen once. This clonotype was picked up many times. These data were likewise used in another study, on T cells in Graves' hyperthyroidism and ophthalmopathy. That work states: A first-round RT-PCR of the TCR CDR3 used the HTBI primer set. Most thyroid clonotypes expanded above 0.001 were also detected in blood. Ophthalmopathy and stable hyperthyroidism were separated by a 13 V-J model.

The clonotype was recovered from a middle-aged man with Graves disease. V usage is TRBV28 and J usage is TRBJ2-1; D gene ambiguous. Sequenced material: peripheral blood mononuclear cells (PBMCs), taken at new diagnosis, from a patient treated with antithyroid drugs. The CDR3 loop reads CASTTGVNEQFF. The CDR3 DNA reads as TGTGCCAGTACGACTGGTGTCAATGAGCAGTTCTTC.